This T cell receptor (beta chain) emerged from a study of beta chain features in type 1 diabetes. At the level of the study: The study examined around 100 million sorted cells across all samples. Regarding the study as a whole: Moderate but significant shortening of TCRB CDR3s was recorded in all four CD4+ subsets from Type 1 diabetes patients.

Central memory, naive, regulatory and stem cell-like memory CD4+ cells were sorted by CD45RO/CCR7/CD25/CD127/CD95/CD27. cDNA synthesis used the whole RNA isolate, giving expressed TCRB sequences. Libraries were prepared by immunoSEQ multiplex PCR; TCRdb keeps only in-frame clonotypes and omits some of them. The sample holds around 650,000 clones, under 15% seen once. This clone was seen only a few times. Its matching antigen is unknown. Germline loops: CDR1 LGHNT, CDR2 FRNRAP. The J segment lost 3 bases and the V segment lost 11 bases, leaving 6 bases of the junction unmatched. There are 14 residues in the CDR3.

Input material: naive CD4+ T cells from blood. The V gene is TRBV12-5, the J gene TRBJ2-1, with 11 positions matching TRBD1. The receptor's source is a man aged 30 to 39 with type 1 diabetes. The CDR3 sequence: CASPGTGGYNEQFF. As DNA, the CDR3 is TGTGCTTCTCCCGGGACAGGGGGCTACAATGAGCAGTTCTTC.